This T cell receptor beta chain was captured by sequencing in a study of T cells after yellow fever vaccination (dated by TCRdb to between 2019 and 2020). Study-wide context: The SMART-Seq v4 Ultra Low Input RNA kit was used to prepare libraries from fractions with low cell numbers. To track T-cell clones before and after primary and booster YFV17D yellow fever vaccination, bulk TCR alpha and beta repertoires were sequenced longitudinally. Two healthy male donors, one aged 18 to 30 and one aged 30 to 40 years, made up the cohort. Bulk PBMC replicates and cell subsets were isolated from blood drawn at multiple timepoints before and after both primary and secondary immunization.

This clonotype has a handful of counts. It lacks a known antigen. No much larger clone exists at a distance of one base, and base qualities are not known. The treatment or condition label here, explained by the study, means: live attenuated yellow fever vaccine strain. PBMCs were isolated from peripheral blood using a standard Ficoll-Paque protocol. Dynabeads CD4 and CD8 positive selection kits were used to isolate the CD4 and CD8 T-cell fractions. RNA was extracted with TriZol from bulk PBMCs, CD4 and CD8 fractions, and dextramer-positive and dextramer-negative fractions. The study at large found these results: A small fraction of clonotypes appeared in both the CD4 and CD8 compartments, likely as a result of convergent recombination. Because abundant contaminating clonotypes from the bulk population could be contained in FACS-sorted repertoires, computational filtering was required. The study included only two donors, which limits how far the findings can be generalized. Most clones expanded after primary vaccination were re-detected after the booster (almost 97% of CD4 and about 88% of CD8), suggesting broad memory maintenance. Compared with the primary T-cell response, the secondary T-cell response was weaker but faster, peaking on day 5 rather than day 15.

Measured from the cysteine to the phenylalanine, the CDR3 is 17 residues long. The only DNA kept is the CDR3, 51 bases in frame from the first base. V is cut back by 5 bases and J by 4 bases, with 9 bases in the junction unmatched. The germline V gene encodes CDR1 SGHTA and CDR2 FQGNSA. Reads for this sample came from an Illumina NovaSeq 6000. Synthesis of TCR cDNA relied on 5'RACE template switching, a step that introduced a universal primer site along with unique molecular identifiers. Priming for cDNA synthesis came from both the TCR alpha and TCR beta constant segments. Library amplification used two PCR steps, and the second PCR step added sample barcodes and sequencing adapters. Sequencing of libraries was performed on Illumina HiSeq 2500 (2x100 bp) or NovaSeq (2x150 bp). The original methods were these. Reads were demultiplexed and collapsed into UMI consensus sequences with MIGEC, and V(D)J alignment was performed with MiXCR. Vaccine-responding clonotypes were defined with edgeR using replicate PBMC samples, requiring FDR below 0.01 and a log2 fold change above 5 up to day 15. Each bulk clonotype was labeled CD4 or CD8 based on which sequenced repertoire, CD4 or CD8, contained the clonotype at higher abundance. TCRdb redid the processing of the public reads, applying fastp at Q25 and MiXCR, and retained in-frame beta chains. Identical CDR3 proteins give one entry, which carries the most common genes and DNA. In this record, the V and J calls reflect TCRdb's handling and not the investigators' own analysis. In this sample the table shows some 340,000 distinct CDR3 sequences, around a tenth of which occur a single time. The top ten clonotypes cover about 3% of the sample.

The source of this sequence is a young man who received the YFV17D yellow fever vaccine. The sequencing used CD4+ T cells sorted from PBMCs, collected 45 days after the yellow fever booster vaccination. The V and J segments used are TRBV7-2 and TRBJ2-5, and 14 bases in between align with TRBD2. The CDR3: CASSPMTSGGALETQYF. The DNA sequence is given as TGTGCCAGCAGCCCAATGACTAGCGGGGGGGCCTTAGAGACCCAGTACTTC.